The T cell receptor beta chain under discussion was sequenced for a study of response to subunit inactivated influenza vaccine (dated by TCRdb to between 2018 and 2020). Describing the broader study: Deep quantitative T cell receptor repertoire profiling was used in the study to track responses to a trivalent subunit inactivated influenza vaccine. Broader findings and caveats from the paper: The authors proposed that each seasonal influenza vaccination may bring in only a limited number of new T cells.

To prepare the library, RT-PCR was applied. Sequencing was performed on an Illumina HiSeq 2500. TCRdb reanalyzed the raw reads on its own, using fastp at Q25 for trimming and MiXCR for clone calling, and kept in-frame beta chains. A single entry per CDR3 protein holds the most common genes and DNA from its merged rows. This sample gives about 500,000 distinct CDR3 sequences in total; under 8.5% of them show up just once. The ten largest clones represent over 10% of the sample. This clonotype has ten or more counts. Its binding antigen is unknown. Per-base quality was not reported, and no clone a single base away is much larger than it. The material sequenced was PBMCs from blood, taken roughly 24 months after vaccination. The TCR sequence derives from a man between 50 and 75 years old who received an inactivated influenza vaccine. Donor details come from another sample of the same person, matched by shared clones.

The DNA is TGTGCCAGCAGTCCACAGTCTCAGTACGAGCAGTACTTC. Its protein reads: CASSPQSQYEQYF. The chain was built from TRBV12-3 or TRBV12-4 and TRBJ2-7; no confident D gene assignment can be made. The trim is 5 bases for V and 4 bases for J, with a gap of 12 bases between the germline ends. Measured from the cysteine to the phenylalanine, the CDR3 is 13 residues long. This entry keeps only the CDR3 DNA: 39 bases, framed from base 1.